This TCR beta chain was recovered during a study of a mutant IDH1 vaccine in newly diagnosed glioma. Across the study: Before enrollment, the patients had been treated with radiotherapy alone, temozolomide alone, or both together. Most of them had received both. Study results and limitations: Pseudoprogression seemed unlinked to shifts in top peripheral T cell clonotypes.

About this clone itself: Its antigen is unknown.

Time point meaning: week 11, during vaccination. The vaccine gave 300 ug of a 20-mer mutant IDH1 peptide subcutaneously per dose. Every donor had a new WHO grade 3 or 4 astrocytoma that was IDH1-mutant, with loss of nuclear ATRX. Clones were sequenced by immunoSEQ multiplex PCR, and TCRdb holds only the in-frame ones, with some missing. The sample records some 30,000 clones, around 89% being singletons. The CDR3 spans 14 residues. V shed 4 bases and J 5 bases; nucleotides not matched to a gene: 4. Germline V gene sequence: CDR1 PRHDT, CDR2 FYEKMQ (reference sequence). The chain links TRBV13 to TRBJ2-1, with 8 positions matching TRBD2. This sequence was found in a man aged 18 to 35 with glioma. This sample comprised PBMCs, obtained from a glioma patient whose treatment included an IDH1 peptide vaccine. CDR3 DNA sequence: TGTGCCAGCAGCTCCCTAGCGGGCCACAATGAGCAGTTCTTC. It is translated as CASSSLAGHNEQFF.